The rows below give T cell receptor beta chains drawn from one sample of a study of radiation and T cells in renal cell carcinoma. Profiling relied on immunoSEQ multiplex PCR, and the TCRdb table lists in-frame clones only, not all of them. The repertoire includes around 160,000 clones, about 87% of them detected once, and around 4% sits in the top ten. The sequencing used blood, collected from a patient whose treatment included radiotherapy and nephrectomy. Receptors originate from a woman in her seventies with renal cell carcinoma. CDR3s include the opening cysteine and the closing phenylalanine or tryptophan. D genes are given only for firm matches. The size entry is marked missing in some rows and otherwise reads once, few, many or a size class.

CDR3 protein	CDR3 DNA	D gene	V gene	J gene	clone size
CASSPLTTGGGYTF	TGCGCCAGCAGCCCCTTAACAACCGGGGGTGGCTACACCTTC	NA	TRBV5-1	TRBJ1-2	NA
CASRGQLHAPLHF	TGTGCCAGCAGAGGACAGCTCCACGCACCCCTCCACTTT	NA	TRBV6-5	TRBJ1-6	NA
CASSQAPSSQETQYF	TGCGCCAGCAGCCAAGCGCCTAGTTCCCAAGAGACCCAGTACTTC	NA	TRBV4-1	TRBJ2-5	NA
CASSLVTRRGGTDTQYF	TGTGCCAGCAGCTTAGTAACGCGGCGGGGGGGCACAGATACGCAGTATTTT	TRBD2	TRBV11-2	TRBJ2-3	once
CASRSGGNQPQHF	TGTGCCAGCAGATCAGGGGGCAATCAGCCCCAGCATTTT	NA	TRBV6-5	TRBJ1-5	NA
CASSFSGTGYGYTF	TGTGCCAGCAGTTTTTCCGGGACAGGGTATGGCTACACCTTC	TRBD1	TRBV27	TRBJ1-2	NA
CASSPGNSGNTIYF	TGTGCCAGCTCACCAGGCAACTCTGGAAACACCATATATTTT	NA	TRBV18	TRBJ1-3	NA
CASSQGWGRAEAFF	TGCGCCAGCAGTCAAGGCTGGGGAAGAGCTGAAGCTTTCTTT	NA	TRBV5-1	TRBJ1-1	few
CASSLEGGLGSPLHF	TGCGCCAGCAGCTTGGAGGGCGGTTTAGGGTCACCCCTCCACTTT	NA	TRBV5-1	TRBJ1-6	NA
CASSVRGTQVGYTF	TGTGCCAGCAGCGTAAGGGGGACCCAGGTCGGCTACACCTTC	NA	TRBV9	TRBJ1-2	few
CASRTRPNEKLFF	TGTGCCAGCAGAACGCGGCCTAATGAAAAACTGTTTTTT	NA	TRBV27	TRBJ1-4	NA
CASSISAAVRTQYF	TGTGCCAGTAGTATTTCGGCAGCAGTGCGTACCCAGTACTTC	NA	TRBV19	TRBJ2-5	NA
CAWSAPGQGGEKLFF	TGTGCCTGGAGTGCCCCGGGACAGGGGGGAGAAAAACTGTTTTTT	TRBD1	TRBV30	TRBJ1-4	NA
CASSDVGTSSSFF	TGTGCCAGCAGCGATGTTGGGACATCCTCTTCCTTCTTC	NA	TRBV7-9	TRBJ2-1	NA
CASSQGRLYEQYF	TGTGCCAGCAGTCAGGGACGGCTCTACGAGCAGTACTTC	NA	TRBV6-5	TRBJ2-7	NA
CASSRIGTDTQYF	TGTGCCAGCAGTCGAATCGGCACAGATACGCAGTATTTT	NA	TRBV14	TRBJ2-3	NA
CASSLGTTGNEKLFF	TGCGCCAGCAGCTTGGGGACCACAGGGAATGAAAAACTGTTTTTT	NA	TRBV5-1	TRBJ1-4	NA
CASSLPGLGRDEQYF	TGTGCCAGCAGTCTACCGGGACTCGGACGCGATGAGCAGTACTTC	NA	TRBV27	TRBJ2-7	NA
CASSLSTDTQYF	TGCGCCAGCAGCTTATCCACAGATACGCAGTATTTT	NA	TRBV5-1	TRBJ2-3	NA
CASSEWDNQETQYF	TGTGCCAGCAGCGAGTGGGACAACCAAGAGACCCAGTACTTC	NA	TRBV9	TRBJ2-5	NA
CASSLSSTRTAPVADTQYF	TGCGCCAGCAGCTTATCCTCCACGCGGACCGCCCCGGTTGCAGATACGCAGTATTTT	NA	TRBV5-1	TRBJ2-3	NA
CASSLAVRGGYGYTF	TGTGCCAGCAGCTTGGCAGTGAGAGGGGGATATGGCTACACCTTC	NA	TRBV5-8	TRBJ1-2	NA
CASSPDGQGTVTQYF	TGCGCCAGCAGCCCGGACGGACAGGGGACGGTGACCCAGTACTTC	TRBD1	TRBV5-1	TRBJ2-5	NA
CASSVQTISYEQYF	TGTGCCAGCAGTGTTCAGACCATCTCCTACGAGCAGTACTTC	NA	TRBV2	TRBJ2-7	NA
CASSTRAIKDSPLHF	TGTGCCAGCTCGACCCGGGCTATAAAAGATTCACCCCTCCACTTT	NA	TRBV18	TRBJ1-6	NA
CASSLVGRFSEAFF	TGTGCCAGCAGCTTAGTAGGTAGATTTTCTGAAGCTTTCTTT	NA	TRBV5-4	TRBJ1-1	NA
CATKDSLNQPQHF	TGTGCCACCAAGGACAGTCTAAATCAGCCCCAGCATTTT	NA	TRBV19	TRBJ1-5	few
CASSLDRGPAGYTF	TGTGCCAGCAGCCTCGACAGGGGGCCGGCTGGCTACACCTTC	TRBD1	TRBV7-3	TRBJ1-2	NA
CASRLSGVGGGYTF	TGTGCCAGCAGGCTTTCGGGGGTTGGTGGTGGCTACACCTTC	NA	TRBV27	TRBJ1-2	NA
CASYRDSKIQYF	TGTGCCAGCTACCGGGACTCAAAGATTCAGTACTTC	NA	TRBV7-9	TRBJ2-4	NA
CATSRADLGGRNTEAFF	TGTGCCACCAGCAGAGCGGATTTGGGAGGAAGGAACACTGAAGCTTTCTTT	NA	TRBV15	TRBJ1-1	NA
CASSPGQGRTYGYTF	TGTGCCAGCAGCCCAGGACAGGGGCGGACCTATGGCTACACCTTC	TRBD1	TRBV5-4	TRBJ1-2	NA
CASGTTPSYGYTF	TGTGCCAGTGGAACGACACCCAGTTATGGCTACACCTTC	NA	TRBV19	TRBJ1-2	NA
CASTISGGGGIQYF	TGTGCCAGCACCATCTCGGGGGGGGGCGGCATTCAGTACTTC	TRBD2	TRBV6-5	TRBJ2-4	NA
CASGGTDNSPLHF	TGTGCCAGCGGAGGGACAGATAATTCACCCCTCCACTTT	TRBD1	TRBV6-6	TRBJ1-6	once